This TCR beta chain was found in a study of identical twins. General study points: Out-of-frame alpha sequences shared by twins showed excess low generation probability.

This clonotype has a count of ten or more. Its antigen is undetermined. Unique molecular identifiers were present on the cDNA, and a universal primer site came from template switching. TCRdb reprocessed the 5' RACE reads with MiXCR, giving one entry per CDR3 protein. The table records 250,000 or so distinct CDR3 sequences, approximately 8.3% of them present only once. V dropped 6 bases and J dropped 2; count of bases not matched to a gene: 9. CDR1 SQVTM and CDR2 ANQGSEA come from the germline V gene. The CDR3 covers 14 residues. The same sample was also studied in work on yellow fever vaccine responses in identical twins.

The sequence derives from a woman aged 18-29 years in good health. The sequencing input was CD8+ T cells sorted from blood. The V gene is TRBV29-1, the J gene TRBJ1-2, with TRBD1 identical over 7 bases. The CDR3 loop reads CSVLRDSSNYGYTF. For the CDR3, the DNA is TGCAGCGTGCTACGGGACAGCTCCAACTATGGCTACACCTTC. Using reference TRBV29-1 and TRBJ1-2 for the parts outside the CDR3, the full variable domain is SAVISQKPSRDICQRGTSLTIQCQVDSQVTMMFWYRQQPGQSLTLIATANQGSEATYESGFVIDKFPISRPNLTFSTLTVSNMSPEDSSIYLCSVLRDSSNYGYTFGSGTRLTVV.